The T cell receptor beta chain described here comes from a study of metastatic and nonmetastatic thyroid tumors. On the study more broadly: From malignant and benign thyroid patients, repertoires in blood and in tumor or nodule tissue were compared. Study-wide results and limits: A significant increase in TCR beta diversity was reportedly seen in malignant thyroid tumors relative to benign nodules, in blood and tumor.

Authors' methods: A classifier of distant metastasis in papillary thyroid cancer was built from CDR3 differences (across clinicopathological groups). TCRdb re-called the PCR reads through MiXCR. These V and J calls rely on TCRdb rather than the paper's analysis. This sample has under 60,000 clones; more than 20% occur once, and the top ten carry approximately 3.9%. Before thyroid surgery, none of the patients had received any treatment. The sample holds many counts of this clone. The antigen is unknown. The CDR3 sequence is 18 residues long. V was clipped by 3 bases and J by 0 bases; unmatched bases: 7. Germline CDR1 reads LGHDT; CDR2 reads YNNKEL (reference sequence).

Sequenced input: blood. The source of this sequence is a male donor with papillary thyroid cancer or a benign thyroid nodule (not recorded which). Some clones in this sample may be carry-over from other donors' samples. The V and J genes are TRBV3-1 and TRBJ2-6, with 8 bases that match TRBD1. CDR3 sequence reads: CASSHGDRRYSGANVLTF. The CDR3 nucleotides read TGTGCCAGCAGCCATGGGGACAGGCGCTACTCTGGGGCCAACGTCCTGACTTTC. Combining the CDR3 with reference TRBV3-1 and TRBJ2-6 gives the whole variable domain DTAVSQTPKYLVTQMGNDKSIKCEQNLGHDTMYWYKQDSKKFLKIMFSYNNKELIINETVPNRFSPKSPDKAHLNLHINSLELGDSAVYFCASSHGDRRYSGANVLTFGAGSRLTVL.